This T cell receptor (beta chain) was recovered during a study of T cells in Graves' hyperthyroidism and ophthalmopathy. The TCR beta CDR3 regions underwent amplification using RNA transcripts as the source. HTBI primers were used for first-round RT-PCR of the TCR CDR3. One entry per CDR3 protein results from TCRdb running MiXCR on the multiplex PCR reads. Here the sample spans some 200,000 distinct CDR3 sequences, about a sixth being singletons. The V gene's germline CDR1 is MDHEN and CDR2 SYDVKM. This CDR3 is 15 amino acids long. The V end was cut by 1 base, the J end by 6 bases, with 16 bases between. Points from the study as a whole: A 13 V-J model separated ophthalmopathy from stable hyperthyroidism.

Not enrolled were patients with uncontrolled infection, other autoimmune disease, pregnancy or lactation. This clonotype was counted between two and nine times. Its antigen is unidentified. The sequence derives from a man in his fifties with Graves' hyperthyroidism. Sequenced material: blood. The rearrangement uses TRBV28 and TRBJ2-7, with a weak D call TRBD1 (6 bases). Written as DNA, the CDR3 is TGTGCCAGCAGTTTATACAGGGCGGAAACCCCCGAGCAGTACTTC. Translating gives CASSLYRAETPEQYF.